These 24 T cell receptor beta chains were all obtained from the same sample, sequenced in a study of blood T cell repertoires in COVID-19. Measured with immunoSEQ multiplex PCR; TCRdb has only the in-frame clones, and not every one. The sample has roughly 190,000 clones, 87% seen once; the top ten hold 3.7%. Sequencing was performed on peripheral blood. The origin of the receptors is a man aged 18 to 30 with active or convalescent COVID-19.

This chain connects TRBV7-2 to TRBJ1-3, with 7 positions matching TRBD1. J gave up 0 bases and V 4 bases, and 6 bases lay outside the gene matches. Germline V CDR1 and CDR2: SGHTA, FQGNSA. The CDR3 contains 16 residues. In nucleotides, the CDR3 is TGTGCCAGCAGCTGGAGGGACAGCGCCTCTGGAAACACCATATATTTT. Amino acids: CASSWRDSASGNTIYF. Drawing the rest from reference TRBV7-2 and TRBJ1-3, the complete variable domain is GAGVSQSPSNKVTEKGKDVELRCDPISGHTALYWYRQSLGQGLEFLIYFQGNSAPDKSGLPSDRFSAERTGGSVSTLTIQRTQQEDSAVYLCASSWRDSASGNTIYFGEGSWLTVV.

A single count supports this clone. The chain links TRBV12-2 to TRBJ1-1; the listed D gene, TRBD1, was not tested against the DNA. TRBV12-2 is labeled a pseudogene. This CDR3 spans 16 amino acids. The CDR3 loop is CASRIRTGGWNTEAFF. The CDR3 nucleotides are TGTGCAAGTCGCATACGGACAGGGGGTTGGAACACTGAAGCTTTCTTT.

This chain connects TRBV7-2 to TRBJ1-1; the D gene is possibly TRBD1 (5 bases). CDR1 and CDR2 (germline): SGHTA, FQGNSA. The CDR3 length is 16 residues. V shed 4 bases and J shed 4 bases, with 19 bases lying between them. As DNA, the CDR3 is TGTGCCAGCAGCTGGGGGGGGGTTTCCCCATCCACTGAAGCTTTCTTT. Translated: CASSWGGVSPSTEAFF. Complete variable domain (other parts from reference TRBV7-2 and TRBJ1-1): GAGVSQSPSNKVTEKGKDVELRCDPISGHTALYWYRQSLGQGLEFLIYFQGNSAPDKSGLPSDRFSAERTGGSVSTLTIQRTQQEDSAVYLCASSWGGVSPSTEAFFGQGTRLTVV.

This chain links TRBV29-1 with TRBJ1-1, with unresolved D. V was clipped by 4 bases and J by 0 bases, with 15 bases between them. The CDR3 has 15 residues. Germline V gene sequence: CDR1 SQVTM, CDR2 ANQGSEA. Here the CDR3 reads CSVGGVMGMNTEAFF. Written as DNA, the CDR3 is TGCAGCGTTGGCGGGGTTATGGGAATGAACACTGAAGCTTTCTTT.

V and J are TRBV5-1 and TRBJ2-7; no clear D. Germline V CDR1 and CDR2: SGHRS, YFSETQ. The CDR3 contains 13 residues. V was trimmed by 0 bases and J by 2 bases, leaving 6 bases between them. The CDR3 protein is CASSLDTTYEQYV. As DNA, the CDR3 is TGCGCCAGCAGCTTGGACACCACCTACGAGCAGTACGTC.

This clone was recorded only once. This chain links TRBV28 with TRBJ2-3, with a possible D match to TRBD2 (7 bases). Per the germline V gene, CDR1 is MDHEN and CDR2 is SYDVKM. There are 16 residues in the CDR3. The V and J ends lost 3 bases and 4 bases respectively, with 17 bases between them. This chain's CDR3 is CASSFRGGLDPDTQYF. As DNA, the CDR3 is TGTGCCAGCAGTTTTAGGGGGGGGTTGGACCCAGATACGCAGTATTTT. The complete variable domain, with remaining parts taken from reference TRBV28 and TRBJ2-3, reads DVKVTQSSRYLVKRTGEKVFLECVQDMDHENMFWYRQDPGLGLRLIYFSYDVKMKEKGDIPEGYSVSREKKERFSLILESASTNQTSMYLCASSFRGGLDPDTQYFGPGTRLTVL.

V gene TRBV27 combines with J gene TRBJ1-2, with D possibly matching TRBD1 (5 bases). Germline lookup yields CDR1 MNHEY and CDR2 SMNVEV (reference sequence). CDR3 length equals 17 residues. V shed 3 bases and J shed 5 bases, with 22 bases lying between them. The CDR3 is CASSFYFRRQGDYGYTF. In DNA form, the CDR3 reads TGTGCCAGCAGTTTTTATTTTCGTAGGCAGGGCGATTATGGCTACACCTTC.

V gene TRBV6-5 combines with J gene TRBJ2-3, with 11 bases identical to TRBD1. This CDR3 has 14 amino acids. The V gene end was trimmed by 6 bases and the J gene end by 1 base; junction bases not matched to a gene: 0. CDR1 is MNHEY, CDR2 SVGAGI, per germline. CDR3: CASRGQGGTDTQYF. Written as DNA, the CDR3 is TGTGCCAGCAGGGGACAGGGGGGCACAGATACGCAGTATTTT.

This chain joins TRBV6-5 and TRBJ2-7; 10 bases are shared with TRBD2. CDR1 is MNHEY, CDR2 SVGAGI, per germline. The CDR3 covers 14 residues. V was pared by 6 bases and J by 4 bases, with 6 bases of the junction left unmatched. This CDR3 is CASSRLTSGYEQYF. CDR3 coding DNA: TGTGCCAGCAGCCGACTGACTAGCGGGTACGAGCAGTACTTC.

CDR3 residues: CASSSWDRNSPLHF. CDR3 nucleotides: TGTGCCAGCAGTTCCTGGGACAGAAATTCACCCCTCCACTTT. The rearrangement joins TRBV6-5 to TRBJ1-6; 7 nucleotides align to TRBD1. CDR3 length: 14 residues. Germline CDR1 and CDR2: MNHEY and SVGAGI. V was pared by 4 bases and J by 7 bases, with 4 bases of the junction left unmatched.

This chain links TRBV27 with TRBJ1-2; D is perhaps TRBD1 (6 bases). There are 14 residues in the CDR3. V lost 6 bases and J lost 0, with 11 bases in between. Germline loops: CDR1 MNHEY, CDR2 SMNVEV (reference sequence). CDR3 coding DNA: TGTGCCAGCAGATTACAGGGCTCTAACTATGGCTACACCTTC. It specifies CASRLQGSNYGYTF.

V and J are TRBV9 and TRBJ2-1, with 8 bases lining up with TRBD2. The J segment lost 0 bases and the V segment lost 4 bases, leaving 9 bases of the junction unmatched. Germline V lookup: CDR1 SGDLS, CDR2 YYNGEE. The CDR3 spans 17 residues. The CDR3 region has the DNA TGTGCCAGCAGCCACAGCGGGGGAATCAGCTCCTACAATGAGCAGTTCTTC. It codes for CASSHSGGISSYNEQFF.

This clone was picked up one time. This chain joins TRBV5-1 and TRBJ1-1; weak D call: TRBD1 (5 bases). V was clipped by 0 bases and J by 5 bases, with 8 bases between them. Germline CDR1 and CDR2: SGHRS and YFSETQ. The CDR3 is 13 amino acids. The CDR3 region is CASSLAGVTEAFF. CDR3 DNA: TGCGCCAGCAGCTTGGCGGGGGTTACTGAAGCTTTCTTT.

The V gene is TRBV10-3, the J gene TRBJ2-3, with 7 bases lining up with TRBD2. CDR3 length: 19 residues. V lost 0 bases to trimming and J lost 3 bases; unmatched junction nucleotides: 15. Germline V gene data show CDR1 as ENHRY and CDR2 as SYGVKD. The CDR3 is CAISESTNPLAETTDTQYF. The CDR3 DNA reads as TGTGCCATCAGTGAGTCCACCAACCCCCTAGCGGAGACGACAGATACGCAGTATTTT.

The V and J genes are TRBV7-8 and TRBJ2-2, with 7 positions matching TRBD1. The germline gives CDR1 SGHVS, CDR2 FQNEAQ. Trimming cost V 3 bases and J 2 bases; bases outside gene matches: 6. There are 16 residues in the CDR3. The CDR3 sequence: CASSFRGGHNTGELFF. In DNA form, the CDR3 reads TGTGCCAGCAGCTTTCGAGGGGGCCACAACACCGGGGAGCTGTTTTTT.

The V and J genes are TRBV6-4 and TRBJ2-1; D possibly corresponds to TRBD2 (6 bases). Germline V lookup: CDR1 MRHNA, CDR2 SNTAGT. The CDR3 contains 15 residues. Between the trimmed V and J ends, which lost 6 bases and 4 bases, there was a span of 16 bases. The CDR3 loop is CASSAGVAGYNEQFF. CDR3 sequence (DNA): TGTGCCAGCAGCGCGGGTGTGGCGGGGTACAATGAGCAGTTCTTC.

This chain links TRBV30 with TRBJ1-2; 7 bases align to TRBD1. This CDR3 has 11 amino acids. The V gene end was trimmed by 5 bases and the J gene end by 10 bases; junction bases not matched to a gene: 7. Germline CDR1 GTSNPN, CDR2 SVGIG (reference sequence). The CDR3 protein is CAWGTDISYTF. The CDR3 DNA sequence: TGTGCCTGGGGGACAGATATTTCCTACACCTTC.

The gene calls are TRBV3-1 (or the pseudogene TRBV3-2) and TRBJ1-1; unclear D gene. The germline gives CDR1 LGHDT, CDR2 YNNKEL (reference sequence). This CDR3 has 13 amino acids. V gave up 4 bases and J gave up 5 bases, with 11 bases separating them. The CDR3 protein is CASSPGSSTEAFF. The CDR3 region has the DNA TGTGCCAGCAGCCCAGGTAGTTCGACTGAAGCTTTCTTT.

The chain joins TRBV7-9 to TRBJ2-3; 8 bases agree with TRBD1. Germline CDR1 is SEHNR and CDR2 is FQNEAQ (reference sequence). CDR3 length: 15 amino acids. V shed 4 bases and J 1 base; nucleotides not matched to a gene: 4. The CDR3 loop is CASSYPGQGTDTQYF. The DNA for the CDR3 is TGTGCCAGCAGCTATCCGGGACAGGGCACAGATACGCAGTATTTT.

There are a few counts of this clone. This chain connects TRBV5-4 to TRBJ1-4; no clear D. Germline V gene data show CDR1 as SGHNT and CDR2 as YYREEE (reference sequence). The CDR3 runs 15 residues. V shed 0 bases and J shed 6 bases, with 12 bases lying between them. This CDR3 reads CASSLDGLGYEKLFF. The CDR3 DNA follows: TGTGCCAGCAGCTTGGATGGCCTGGGCTATGAAAAACTGTTTTTT.

The chain employs TRBV18 and TRBJ2-6; unclear D gene. Trimming stripped 2 bases from V and 0 bases from J, with 14 bases between. Germline V lookup: CDR1 KGHSH, CDR2 LQKENI. The CDR3 spans 18 residues. The CDR3 DNA reads as TGTGCCAGCTCACCATTGGGTTGGGCCAGCTCTGGGGCCAACGTCCTGACTTTC. Protein sequence: CASSPLGWASSGANVLTF.

The V gene is TRBV29-1, the J gene TRBJ1-1; 8 positions agree with TRBD1. This CDR3 region has 12 residues. Germline V CDR1 and CDR2: SQVTM, ANQGSEA. V was pared by 6 bases and J by 1 base, with 1 base of the junction left unmatched. The CDR3 here is CSVGTGNTEAFF. The CDR3 DNA reads as TGCAGCGTCGGGACAGGGAACACTGAAGCTTTCTTT.

The chain couples TRBV7-8 to TRBJ2-1; the D gene is possibly TRBD1 (6 bases). V lost 5 bases, J lost 10 bases, and 21 bases lay in between. The CDR3 spans 15 residues. Looked up from germline, CDR1 is SGHVS and CDR2 is FQNEAQ. CDR3 residues: CASSLRQVAETEQFF. CDR3 coding DNA: TGTGCCAGCAGCCTCCGACAGGTCGCGGAGACCGAGCAGTTCTTC.

The rearrangement links TRBV7-2 to TRBJ1-4; D remains unclear. The CDR3 covers 12 residues. Trimming took 2 bases from V and 7 from J, leaving 5 bases between them. Germline values: CDR1 SGHTA, CDR2 FQGNSA. The CDR3 loop is CASSLQVEKLFF. The CDR3 DNA sequence: TGTGCCAGCAGCTTACAGGTTGAAAAACTGTTTTTT. The full variable domain, with the rest looked up from reference TRBV7-2 and TRBJ1-4, is GAGVSQSPSNKVTEKGKDVELRCDPISGHTALYWYRQSLGQGLEFLIYFQGNSAPDKSGLPSDRFSAERTGGSVSTLTIQRTQQEDSAVYLCASSLQVEKLFFGSGTQLSVL.